The source of this T cell receptor beta chain is a study of blood T cells in healthy people across ages. Turning to the study itself: In model experiments, template switching was able to capture about one barcoded beta molecule for every two T cells that were present. Study results and limitations: Significant beta diversity loss was already apparent by age around 40, declining roughly linearly.

Sample-barcoded 5' priming and a J-beta primer mix drove a second PCR of 7 to 11 cycles. The template-switch adaptor was a 5' adaptor with 12 random nucleotides. It tagged each cDNA molecule. TCRdb analysed the 5' RACE reads with MiXCR anew, one entry per CDR3 protein. The sample records about 640,000 distinct CDR3 sequences, roughly 30% being singletons. Per the germline V gene, CDR1 is MNHEY and CDR2 is SMNVEV (reference sequence). This CDR3 contains 12 residues. Trimming stripped 5 bases from V and 8 bases from J, with 12 bases between. Many counts were recorded for this clonotype. Its antigen is not known.

The sample comprised blood. The TCR originated in a woman older than 75 in good health. This chain connects TRBV27 to TRBJ1-2; a weak D match, TRBD1 (6 bases). Here the CDR3 DNA reads TGTGCCAGCAGTACGGGGGGCGACGGCTACACCTTC. As protein: CASSTGGDGYTF.